The rows below give T cell receptor beta chains drawn from one sample of a study of CD8+ T cells in alopecia areata. Sequenced by immunoSEQ multiplex PCR; TCRdb stores in-frame clones only, minus some. The sample lists some 200,000 clones; less than 45% were seen once. The material sequenced was CD4+ T cells sorted from blood, taken between weeks 36 and 40, from a patient treated with tofacitinib. The receptor source for this set is a human donor with alopecia areata. Both conserved end residues are part of each CDR3. The order of the fields is CDR3 length, V gene, J gene, clone size, D gene, CDR3 DNA, CDR3 protein. A D gene is named only where the DNA matches it firmly. Clone size is given for some rows only: seen once, a few or many times, or a class if the clone is expanded.

CDR3 length: 14
V gene: TRBV30
J gene: TRBJ1-1
clone size: few
D gene: .
CDR3 DNA: TGTGCCTGGATTCCGGGACAAGTGAACACTGAAGCTTTCTTT
CDR3 protein: CAWIPGQVNTEAFF

CDR3 length: 14
V gene: TRBV7-8
J gene: TRBJ2-7
clone size: few
D gene: .
CDR3 DNA: TGTGCCAGCAGCCTCTTTACGCGAGAGTGGGAGCAGTACTTC
CDR3 protein: CASSLFTREWEQYF

CDR3 length: 17
V gene: TRBV5-1
J gene: TRBJ2-6
clone size: .
D gene: .
CDR3 DNA: TGCGCCAGCTCATACGAGGTTATCCTCTCTGGGGCCAACGTCCTGACTTTC
CDR3 protein: CASSYEVILSGANVLTF

CDR3 length: 15
V gene: TRBV4-1
J gene: TRBJ1-2
clone size: .
D gene: .
CDR3 DNA: TGCGCCAGCAGCCAAGAAGGATTGGAACACTATGGCTACACCTTC
CDR3 protein: CASSQEGLEHYGYTF

CDR3 length: 14
V gene: TRBV28
J gene: TRBJ2-7
clone size: .
D gene: .
CDR3 DNA: TGTGCCAGCAGTTTAGACCCCAGCTCCTACGAGCAGTACTTC
CDR3 protein: CASSLDPSSYEQYF

CDR3 length: 13
V gene: TRBV27
J gene: TRBJ1-4
clone size: few
D gene: .
CDR3 DNA: TGTGCCAGCAGGATGGACAGTAATGAAAAACTGTTTTTT
CDR3 protein: CASRMDSNEKLFF

CDR3 length: 15
V gene: TRBV6-6
J gene: TRBJ1-4
clone size: few
D gene: TRBD1
CDR3 DNA: TGTGCCAGCAGTTCAAGACAGGGGAATGATGAAAAACTGTTTTTT
CDR3 protein: CASSSRQGNDEKLFF

CDR3 length: 12
V gene: TRBV29-1
J gene: TRBJ2-7
clone size: .
D gene: .
CDR3 DNA: TGCAGCGGATCGACAGGGACTAGTGAGCAGTACTTC
CDR3 protein: CSGSTGTSEQYF

CDR3 length: 18
V gene: TRBV9
J gene: TRBJ2-3
clone size: .
D gene: TRBD2
CDR3 DNA: TGTGCCAGCGGCAAACTAGCGGGAGGGCCAGTTGGCACAGATACGCAGTATTTT
CDR3 protein: CASGKLAGGPVGTDTQYF

CDR3 length: 16
V gene: TRBV11-2
J gene: TRBJ2-3
clone size: few
D gene: TRBD2
CDR3 DNA: TGTGCCAGCAGCACGACTAGCGGGGCTGCTCGGAGTACGCAGTATTTT
CDR3 protein: CASSTTSGAARSTQYF

CDR3 length: 13
V gene: TRBV6-6
J gene: TRBJ2-2
clone size: .
D gene: .
CDR3 DNA: TGTGCCAGTGAAGAGTCGGGCACCGGGGAGCTGTTTTTT
CDR3 protein: CASEESGTGELFF

CDR3 length: 16
V gene: TRBV5-1
J gene: TRBJ2-6
clone size: .
D gene: TRBD1
CDR3 DNA: TGCGCCAGCAGCTTGTACAGGGGGCCAGGGGCCAACGTCCTGACTTTC
CDR3 protein: CASSLYRGPGANVLTF

CDR3 length: 14
V gene: TRBV30
J gene: TRBJ2-7
clone size: .
D gene: TRBD2
CDR3 DNA: TGTGCCTGGAGCCGGGCGGGAGTTAAGTACGAGCAGTACTTC
CDR3 protein: CAWSRAGVKYEQYF